This T cell receptor (beta chain) emerged from a study of blood T cell repertoires in COVID-19. For the study at large: Acute and convalescent COVID-19 samples came from the United States, Italy and Spain.

In germline, CDR1 is SNHLY, CDR2 FYNNEI. CDR3 length: 15 residues. Trimming stripped 6 bases from V and 4 bases from J, with 18 bases between. Per the original data handling: The assay estimated nucleated cells by amplifying reference gene primers. Sequencing was performed with immunoSEQ multiplex PCR; in TCRdb, only in-frame clones are kept and a portion is missing. V and J calls and clone size follow that table, whereas D and trimming were derived from the DNA. The sample lists roughly 320,000 clones; almost 85% were seen once. The clonotype comes from a human donor in a cohort sampled during active COVID-19. The sample was peripheral blood. The chain carries TRBV2 and TRBJ1-2; TRBD1 might be the D (6 bases). The CDR3 loop is CASRPTGIETYGYTF. CDR3 sequence (DNA): TGTGCCAGCAGACCAACAGGGATAGAGACCTATGGCTACACCTTC.